This entry describes one T cell receptor beta chain. Profiling relied on immunoSEQ multiplex PCR, and the TCRdb table lists in-frame clones only, not all of them. The sample shows 100,000 to 150,000 clones, about 84% of them seen only once. Germline-derived CDR1 and CDR2 are SGHNT and YYREEE (reference sequence). V shed 0 bases and J 3 bases; nucleotides not matched to a gene: 2. This CDR3 contains 15 residues. This entry comes from a study of PD-L1 blockade in urothelial cancer. Overall study context: From 0 to 3 prior chemotherapy regimens had been given to the patients. Timepoints chosen for blood analysis were 3 weeks (second dose) and 6 weeks after treatment start.

Time point: peripheral blood 6 weeks after treatment start. Patients in the study were battling locally advanced or metastatic urothelial carcinoma. All patients handed over anywhere from 1 to 8 samples, pretreatment and on-treatment. This TCR was sampled from a man aged 45 to 65 with urothelial cancer. The chain employs TRBV5-4 and TRBJ2-1; 8 bases map to TRBD2. This specimen was PBMCs, taken around atezolizumab (anti-PD-L1) treatment. The CDR3 DNA sequence: TGTGCCAGCAGCTTGGGGACTAGCAGCTACAATGAGCAGTTCTTC. Encoded protein: CASSLGTSSYNEQFF.